The clone carrying this TCR beta chain was counted a few times. The CDR3 has 15 amino acids. The ends lost 7 bases at V and 4 bases at J; junction bases unmatched: 4. CDR1 KGHDR and CDR2 SFDVKD come from the germline V gene. The data were obtained in a study of T-cell reconstitution after alpha-beta-depleted transplantation in children. Preparation of the TCRbeta library involved a method that used unique molecular identifiers. TCRdb used MiXCR to reprocess the PCR reads, holding one entry per CDR3 protein. Of approximately 400,000 distinct CDR3 sequences listed, around 9.9% are singletons. The TCR comes from a human donor who donated a stem cell graft to a child with acute myeloid leukemia. Sequences were derived from PBMCs from the stem cell graft donor, sampled from the stem cell graft. This sequence joins TRBV24-1 and TRBJ2-3, with 13 bases identical to TRBD2. CDR3 bases: TGTGCCACCAGCCTGACTAGCGGGGGGTCAGATACGCAGTATTTT. Encoded protein: CATSLTSGGSDTQYF.